The 5 T cell receptor beta chains below were found in one sample sequenced in a study of technical replicates of blood from a handful of donors. The protocol was immunoSEQ multiplex PCR, while the TCRdb copy is restricted to in-frame clones and leaves out a portion. The table includes around 80,000 clones, 93% detected once. The specimen was T cells isolated from PBMCs. Source of these receptors: a human donor in good health.

The chain has TRBV19 and TRBJ2-3; D possibly corresponds to TRBD1 (5 bases). Germline V lookup: CDR1 LNHDA, CDR2 SQIVND (reference sequence). This CDR3 comprises 17 residues. The V end was cut by 3 bases, the J end by 0 bases, with 16 bases between. The CDR3 nucleotides are TGTGCCAGTAGTATCTTAAAGGGGCACTCCAGCACAGATACGCAGTATTTT. Residues: CASSILKGHSSTDTQYF.

As DNA, the CDR3 is TGTGCCACAGGACAGGGAAACACAGATACGCAGTATTTT. Protein: CATGQGNTDTQYF. The chain recombines TRBV15 with TRBJ2-3, with TRBD1 matching 8 bases. This CDR3 is 13 amino acids long. Germline V gene lookup returns CDR1 LNHNV and CDR2 YYDKDF (reference sequence). Trimming at V came to 9 bases and at J to 2 bases, leaving 4 bases not matched to a gene.

The V gene is TRBV6-1, the J gene TRBJ2-7, with TRBD2 matching over 7 bases. This CDR3 contains 14 residues. Germline V lookup: CDR1 MNHNS, CDR2 SASEGT. V lost 8 bases and J lost 2; bases outside the gene matches: 9. CDR3 DNA sequence: TGTGCCAGCGGGGGGGTAGCGGCAACCTACGAGCAGTACTTC. Protein product: CASGGVAATYEQYF.

The sample holds one count of this clone. The chain is built from TRBV7-9 and TRBJ1-1; 7 bases agree with TRBD1. Trimming at V came to 5 bases and at J to 9 bases, leaving 12 bases not matched to a gene. CDR3 length: 14 amino acids. Germline loops: CDR1 SEHNR, CDR2 FQNEAQ (reference sequence). The DNA of the CDR3 is TGTGCCAGCAGCATCGGACAGGCTTCCCCCAAAGCTTTCTTT. Translating it yields CASSIGQASPKAFF. Drawing the rest from reference TRBV7-9 and TRBJ1-1, the complete variable domain is DTGVSQNPRHKITKRGQNVTFRCDPISEHNRLYWYRQTLGQGPEFLTYFQNEAQLEKSRLLSDRFSAERPKGSFSTLEIQRTEQGDSAMYLCASSIGQASPKAFFGQGTRLTVV.

This clone was seen only once. The chain couples TRBV5-6 to TRBJ2-3; no firm D call. Trimming removed 1 base from V and 2 bases from J, with 11 bases in between. CDR3 length: 15 amino acids. CDR1 is SGHDT and CDR2 is YYEEEE in the germline V gene. This chain's CDR3 is CASSLYREDTDTQYF. The CDR3 DNA is TGTGCCAGCAGCTTGTACCGTGAGGACACAGATACGCAGTATTTT. The complete variable domain, with remaining parts taken from reference TRBV5-6 and TRBJ2-3, reads DAGVTQSPTHLIKTRGQQVTLRCSPKSGHDTVSWYQQALGQGPQFIFQYYEEEERQRGNFPDRFSGHQFPNYSSELNVNALLLGDSALYLCASSLYREDTDTQYFGPGTRLTVL.